This T cell receptor (beta chain) was sequenced in a study of blood T cell repertoires in COVID-19. Per the study methods: Estimation of nucleated cell counts relied on the amplification of reference gene primers. The protocol was immunoSEQ multiplex PCR, while the TCRdb copy is restricted to in-frame clones and leaves out a portion. The DNA was the basis for D and trimming; V, J and clone size are from that table. Here the sample spans 200,000 to 250,000 clones, roughly four fifths being singletons. CDR3 length: 15 amino acids. V was pared by 1 base and J by 3 bases, with 13 bases between. Germline V gives CDR1 SGHDN, CDR2 FVKESK.

The rearrangement uses TRBV14 and TRBJ2-7, with D uncertain. What was sequenced was PBMCs or T cells enriched from blood (not recorded which). The receptor comes from a man aged 40-49 years who had recovered from COVID-19. The chain's CDR3 is CASSQGRLRLYEQYF. In nucleotides, the CDR3 is TGTGCCAGCAGCCAAGGTAGGCTCCGACTCTACGAGCAGTACTTC.